This T cell receptor (beta chain) came from a study of cytomegalovirus exposure and HLA in healthy donors. The study ran its PCR with 60 Vbeta and 13 Jbeta primers. Libraries were prepared by immunoSEQ multiplex PCR; TCRdb keeps only in-frame clonotypes and omits some of them. The table shows around 160,000 clones, with 73% occurring only once. The length of the CDR3 is 15 residues. J was trimmed by 4 bases and V by 0 bases; bases with no gene match: 4. Looked up from germline, CDR1 is SGDLS and CDR2 is YYNGEE. The study's findings and limits: Analysis performed later showed TCR beta chains linked to HLA being more clonally expanded than equally common others.

Notes on this clone: Antigen unknown.

The rearrangement links TRBV9 to TRBJ2-3, with 8 bases identical to TRBD2. The clonotype was recovered from a woman aged 18-29 years in good health and CMV-seronegative. The sequenced sample was PBMCs. This CDR3 reads CASSVALTSADTQYF. In nucleotides, the CDR3 is TGTGCCAGCAGCGTAGCCCTGACTAGCGCAGATACGCAGTATTTT.